The 27 T cell receptor beta chains listed next were all sequenced from one sample in a study of T-cell reconstitution after alpha-beta-depleted transplantation in children. Construction of the TCRbeta library involved unique molecular identifiers. TCRdb itself ran the PCR reads through MiXCR, one entry per CDR3 protein. The table includes 480,000 or so distinct CDR3 sequences, about 10% detected once. Sequences were derived from PBMCs, sampled before TCRalphabeta/CD19-depleted stem cell transplant. Source of these receptors: a child aged 2 to 10 with inherited bone marrow failure, due to receive a stem cell transplant.

This clonotype has a count of ten or more. The V gene is TRBV20-1, the J gene TRBJ2-1; no clear D gene. The CDR3 extends over 14 amino acids. The V end lost 0 bases, the J end lost 6 bases, and 12 bases lay between the germline ends. CDR1 is DFQATT, CDR2 SNEGSKA, per germline (reference sequence). The CDR3 loop reads CSAREGYWGNEQFF. CDR3 sequence (DNA): TGCAGTGCTAGAGAGGGTTATTGGGGCAATGAGCAGTTCTTC.

This clonotype came up once. The chain uses TRBV5-6 and TRBJ1-5, with D maybe TRBD1 (5 bases). Trimming removed 4 bases at V and 7 bases at J, with 12 bases between. The CDR3 covers 13 residues. In germline, CDR1 is SGHDT, CDR2 YYEEEE. The CDR3 DNA reads TGTGCCAGCAGCGACGGGGCGGAACAGCCCCAGCATTTT. Protein product: CASSDGAEQPQHF.

Note on this clonotype: A much larger clone differs from this one at a single base, so this may be a read error. The chain carries TRBV12-3 or TRBV12-4 and TRBJ2-2; 8 positions match TRBD1. CDR3 length: 15 amino acids. The CDR3 is CASSSYRGNSGELSF. The CDR3 coding sequence is TGTGCCAGCAGTTCTTACAGGGGGAATTCCGGGGAGCTGTCTTTT.

This clonotype has at least ten counts. The rearrangement links TRBV4-3 to TRBJ2-1; 8 nucleotides agree with TRBD2. V was pared by 0 bases and J by 8 bases, with 15 bases of the junction left unmatched. The length of the CDR3 is 18 residues. The germline gives CDR1 LGHNA, CDR2 YSLEER. The CDR3 region is CASSQEGWGREGLDEQFF. CDR3 coding DNA: TGCGCCAGCAGCCAAGAAGGTTGGGGACGGGAGGGCCTGGATGAGCAGTTCTTC.

The chain joins TRBV7-2 to TRBJ2-2; 9 bases match TRBD2. Trimming took 6 bases from V and 5 from J; bases not matched to a gene: 10. Germline CDR1 SGHTA, CDR2 FQGNSA. The CDR3 length is 16 residues. The CDR3: CASRPDSGSKTGELFF. The CDR3 DNA reads as TGTGCCAGCAGACCCGATAGCGGGAGTAAAACCGGGGAGCTGTTTTTT. The full variable domain, with the rest looked up from reference TRBV7-2 and TRBJ2-2, is GAGVSQSPSNKVTEKGKDVELRCDPISGHTALYWYRQSLGQGLEFLIYFQGNSAPDKSGLPSDRFSAERTGGSVSTLTIQRTQQEDSAVYLCASRPDSGSKTGELFFGEGSRLTVL.

This clonotype was counted at least ten times. This rearrangement joins TRBV10-3 to TRBJ2-7; no clear D gene. The CDR3 runs to 14 residues. The germline V gene encodes CDR1 ENHRY and CDR2 SYGVKD. The V end lost 2 bases, the J end lost 5 bases, and 13 bases lay between the germline ends. CDR3 amino acids: CAISELEPAHEQYF. DNA of the CDR3: TGTGCCATCAGTGAGCTAGAACCGGCGCACGAGCAGTACTTC.

This clonotype was found many times. The J gene is TRBJ2-1, the V gene TRBV3-1, with D unclear. Trimming took off 0 bases at V and 5 bases at J, with 11 bases between the two ends. The CDR3 contains 15 residues. Germline V lookup: CDR1 LGHDT, CDR2 YNNKEL (reference sequence). CDR3 sequence reads: CASSQESPDNNEQFF. The CDR3 nucleotides read TGTGCCAGCAGCCAAGAGTCACCAGACAACAATGAGCAGTTCTTC.

This clonotype has only a few counts. The rearrangement links TRBV29-1 to TRBJ2-1; 16 bases agree with TRBD2. This CDR3 is built from 19 residues. Germline loops: CDR1 SQVTM, CDR2 ANQGSEA. The trim removed 0 bases at V and 3 bases at J, leaving 8 bases unmatched. CDR3 nucleotides: TGCAGCGTTGAAGATCAAGGGGGACTAGCGGGGGGGTTCTACAATGAGCAGTTCTTC. This translates into CSVEDQGGLAGGFYNEQFF.

This clonotype showed up many times. The chain has TRBV30 and TRBJ2-1, with TRBD2 matching 14 bases. The CDR3 totals 13 residues. From germline, CDR1 is GTSNPN and CDR2 SVGIG (reference sequence). The ends lost 8 bases at V and 9 bases at J; junction bases unmatched: 6. The CDR3 here is CAKGLAGVAEQFF. The CDR3, as DNA: TGTGCCAAGGGACTAGCGGGAGTCGCTGAGCAGTTCTTC.

This clonotype was recorded at least ten times. The CDR3 spells CASSDNPQREQYF. CDR3 nucleotide sequence: TGTGCCAGCAGTGACAACCCTCAGCGCGAGCAGTACTTC. The V and J genes are TRBV2 and TRBJ2-7; D unresolved. Germline V gives CDR1 SNHLY, CDR2 FYNNEI. The V and J ends lost 3 bases and 6 bases respectively, with 12 bases between them. This CDR3 contains 13 residues.

This clonotype came up many times. This chain connects TRBV6-5 to TRBJ2-1, with TRBD2 matching over 12 bases. Germline CDR1 and CDR2: MNHEY and SVGAGI. V lost 6 bases, J lost 8 bases, and 8 bases stayed unmatched. This CDR3 contains 15 residues. CDR3 loop: CASSNLAGGRDEQFF. CDR3 sequence (DNA): TGTGCCAGCAGCAATCTAGCGGGAGGGCGCGATGAGCAGTTCTTC.

This clonotype was recorded at least ten times. The genes are TRBV4-3 and TRBJ2-1; no clear D. Germline loops: CDR1 LGHNA, CDR2 YSLEER. Trimming took off 6 bases at V and 7 bases at J, with 13 bases between the two ends. This CDR3 region has 13 residues. Here the CDR3 reads CASSFQTGNEQFF. The CDR3 DNA reads TGCGCCAGCAGTTTCCAGACTGGTAATGAGCAGTTCTTC.

This clonotype occurred a few times. The chain has TRBV5-5 and TRBJ1-2, with a tentative D call TRBD1 (6 bases). CDR3 size: 15 residues. The germline V and J ends were trimmed by 0 bases and 2 bases, with 11 bases remaining between them. CDR1 and CDR2 from the germline V gene are SGHKS and YYEKEE (reference sequence). The CDR3 region is CASSLGGAVNYGYTF. CDR3 sequence (DNA): TGTGCCAGCAGCTTGGGGGGGGCGGTCAACTATGGCTACACCTTC.

The rearrangement joins TRBV11-1 to TRBJ2-4, with unresolved D. This CDR3 is 20 amino acids long. Germline V gene lookup returns CDR1 SGHAT and CDR2 FQDESV (reference sequence). Trimming removed 5 bases at V and 3 bases at J, with 29 bases between. CDR3 protein: CASSPQILRPNVSVKNIQYF. CDR3 sequence (DNA): TGTGCCAGCAGCCCCCAGATTTTGCGGCCGAACGTCTCAGTCAAAAACATTCAGTACTTC.

Many counts were recorded for this clonotype. This chain links TRBV15 with TRBJ1-2; D is unclear. Germline V gene sequence: CDR1 LNHNV, CDR2 YYDKDF (reference sequence). This CDR3 contains 13 residues. V dropped 3 bases and J dropped 0 bases, with 5 bases sitting between them. The DNA of the CDR3 is TGTGCCACCAGCAGCCTAGCTAACTATGGCTACACCTTC. It translates to CATSSLANYGYTF.

In its sample, this clonotype was seen many times. The J gene is TRBJ2-5, the V gene TRBV6-2 or TRBV6-3, with TRBD2 identical over 13 bases. This CDR3 is built from 18 residues. CDR1 MNHEY and CDR2 SVGEGT come from the germline V gene. The J segment lost 3 bases and the V segment lost 2 bases, leaving 9 bases of the junction unmatched. The CDR3 DNA reads TGTGCCAGCAGTTACATGCTAGGCGGACTAGCGGGAGAAGAGACCCAGTACTTC. It yields the protein CASSYMLGGLAGEETQYF.

The table lists this clonotype with many counts. V is TRBV12-3 or TRBV12-4 and J is TRBJ2-3; a weak D match, TRBD2 (6 bases). Trimming shortened V by 3 bases and J by 6 bases, and 13 bases separated the two germline ends. The CDR3 is 14 amino acids. In nucleotides, the CDR3 is TGTGCCAGCAGTTTTTTGCGGAGCGGGGATACGCAGTATTTT. Protein product: CASSFLRSGDTQYF.

The genes are TRBV27 and TRBJ1-2; D possibly corresponds to TRBD1 (6 bases). The CDR3 spans 16 residues. Germline V lookup: CDR1 MNHEY, CDR2 SMNVEV (reference sequence). Trimming left V 6 bases short and J 4 bases short, with 21 bases between. The DNA of the CDR3 is TGTGCCAGCAGCCCGTCCTGGGGGGCTGTTAGCTATGGCTACACCTTC. It specifies CASSPSWGAVSYGYTF.

This clonotype appeared many times. This chain links TRBV7-9 with TRBJ2-5; D remains ambiguous. CDR1 and CDR2 (germline): SEHNR, FQNEAQ (reference sequence). Trimming took off 5 bases at V and 4 bases at J, with 8 bases between the two ends. This CDR3 contains 12 residues. CDR3 loop: CASSRPSETQYF. CDR3 nucleotide sequence: TGTGCCAGCAGCCGTCCTTCAGAGACCCAGTACTTC.

The gene calls are TRBV4-1 and TRBJ2-1; 8 bases agree with TRBD2. This CDR3 contains 15 residues. Germline loops: CDR1 MGHRA, CDR2 YSYEKL. Trimming cost V 8 bases and J 3 bases; bases outside gene matches: 9. The CDR3 here is CASCPTSGSYNEQFF. The CDR3 DNA reads TGCGCCAGCTGTCCTACTAGCGGCAGCTACAATGAGCAGTTCTTC.

This clonotype was detected many times. J is TRBJ2-2 and V is TRBV6-1; a possible D gene is TRBD1 (6 bases). Trimming shortened V by 1 base and J by 8 bases, and 11 bases separated the two germline ends. This CDR3 comprises 14 residues. Germline V CDR1 and CDR2: MNHNS, SASEGT. DNA of the CDR3: TGTGCCAGCAGTGAAGTACAGGGCATAGGGGAGCTGTTTTTT. Protein: CASSEVQGIGELFF.

V and J are TRBV12-3 or TRBV12-4 and TRBJ2-2; D perhaps matches TRBD2 (6 bases). V was cut by 3 bases and J by 5 bases, with 19 bases left in between. The CDR3 is 17 amino acids. The DNA for the CDR3 is TGTGCCAGCAGTTTCTGGAAGGTCGGGGGTCTGACCGGGGAGCTGTTTTTT. Translating it yields CASSFWKVGGLTGELFF.

This clonotype was seen a few times. The J gene is TRBJ2-5, the V gene TRBV27; 10 bases fit TRBD2. Trimming took 8 bases from V and 2 from J; bases not matched to a gene: 8. This CDR3 contains 15 residues. Germline loops: CDR1 MNHEY, CDR2 SMNVEV (reference sequence). DNA for the CDR3: TGTGCCAGCGGGGCTAGCGGGAGTGGTCAAGAGACCCAGTACTTC. Translation: CASGASGSGQETQYF.

On this clonotype: This may arise from a read error, as a much more abundant clone is one base away. The CDR3 DNA follows: TGTGCCAGCAGCTTAGAGGCGGATTTGAACGCTGAAGCTTTCTTT. Translation gives CASSLEADLNAEAFF. The chain combines TRBV7-6 with TRBJ1-1; D is undetermined. Germline assignment: CDR1 SGHVS and CDR2 FNYEAQ. The CDR3 has 15 residues. Filled out from reference TRBV7-6 and TRBJ1-1, the complete variable domain reads GAGVSQSPRYKVTKRGQDVALRCDPISGHVSLYWYRQALGQGPEFLTYFNYEAQQDKSGLPNDRFSAERPEGSISTLTIQRTEQRDSAMYRCASSLEADLNAEAFFGQGTRLTVV.

At least ten counts were recorded for this clonotype. The gene calls are TRBV12-3 or TRBV12-4 and TRBJ1-5; a weak D match, TRBD1 (5 bases). The CDR3 contains 15 residues. V was cut by 5 bases and J by 3 bases, with 14 bases left in between. The CDR3 bases are TGTGCCAGCAGTCTATACCAGGGAATCAATCAGCCCCAGCATTTT. Residues: CASSLYQGINQPQHF.

This clonotype was counted ten times or more. The chain combines TRBV28 with TRBJ2-1, with TRBD2 matching over 8 bases. The V and J ends lost 3 bases and 8 bases, in that order; junction bases with no gene match: 18. CDR1 and CDR2 (germline): MDHEN, SYDVKM. The CDR3 runs to 18 residues. The CDR3 here is CASSLLVTLREASHEQFF. The CDR3 bases are TGTGCCAGCAGTTTGCTCGTAACATTGCGGGAGGCCTCCCATGAGCAGTTCTTC.

This clonotype was counted at least ten times. This sequence joins TRBV29-1 and TRBJ2-1; D not certain. The CDR3 consists of 13 residues. Between the trimmed V and J ends, which lost 4 bases and 16 bases, there was a span of 23 bases. Germline V CDR1 and CDR2: SQVTM, ANQGSEA. In DNA, the CDR3 is TGCAGCGTTGTATTAGGTCTAACTGGCCCCGGCTTCTTC. It translates to CSVVLGLTGPGFF.